This T cell receptor beta chain is from a study of shared clonotypes between healthy human individuals. As defined, naive CD8 cells were CD45RO-negative and positively selected for CCR7, with terminally differentiated effector memory CD45RA+ cells excluded. In regard to this clone: Its antigen is currently unknown.

Study results and caveats: The study drew on few donors, limiting represented genetic and exposure-history diversity. A handful of donors showed sharing of around 5% of naive CD4 clonotypes. Compared with memory subsets, naive subsets generally had larger estimated richness.

Genomic DNA (from each subset) was split evenly across several immunoSEQ plates. Measured with immunoSEQ multiplex PCR; TCRdb has only the in-frame clones, and not every one. The data hold around 1.9 million clones, with around 93% observed a single time. This TCR came from a man aged 18 to 30 in good health. Some clones in this sample may be carry-over from other donors' samples. The sample comprised naive CD8+ T cells from PBMCs.

The CDR3: CASSSLRTGLIVGEQYF. CDR3 nucleotide sequence: TGTGCCAGCAGTTCTTTAAGGACAGGGTTGATTGTAGGCGAGCAGTACTTC. This chain links TRBV27 with TRBJ2-7; 8 bases match TRBD1. Germline CDR1 MNHEY, CDR2 SMNVEV (reference sequence). With 4 bases clipped from V and 6 bases from J, the junction kept 17 bases outside the gene matches. The CDR3 spans 17 residues.